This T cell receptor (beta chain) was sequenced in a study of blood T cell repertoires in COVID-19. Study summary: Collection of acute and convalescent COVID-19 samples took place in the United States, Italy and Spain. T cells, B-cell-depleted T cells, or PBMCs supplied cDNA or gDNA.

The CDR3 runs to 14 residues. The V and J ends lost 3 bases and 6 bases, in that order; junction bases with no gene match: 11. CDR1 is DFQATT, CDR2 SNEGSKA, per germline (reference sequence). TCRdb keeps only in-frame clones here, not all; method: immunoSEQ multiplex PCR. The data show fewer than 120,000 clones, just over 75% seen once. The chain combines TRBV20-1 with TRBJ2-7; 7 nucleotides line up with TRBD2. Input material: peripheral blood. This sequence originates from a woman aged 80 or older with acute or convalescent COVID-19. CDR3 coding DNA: TGCAGTGCTAGTCCCCCGACTAGCAGGCGCGAGCAGTACTTC. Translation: CSASPPTSRREQYF.